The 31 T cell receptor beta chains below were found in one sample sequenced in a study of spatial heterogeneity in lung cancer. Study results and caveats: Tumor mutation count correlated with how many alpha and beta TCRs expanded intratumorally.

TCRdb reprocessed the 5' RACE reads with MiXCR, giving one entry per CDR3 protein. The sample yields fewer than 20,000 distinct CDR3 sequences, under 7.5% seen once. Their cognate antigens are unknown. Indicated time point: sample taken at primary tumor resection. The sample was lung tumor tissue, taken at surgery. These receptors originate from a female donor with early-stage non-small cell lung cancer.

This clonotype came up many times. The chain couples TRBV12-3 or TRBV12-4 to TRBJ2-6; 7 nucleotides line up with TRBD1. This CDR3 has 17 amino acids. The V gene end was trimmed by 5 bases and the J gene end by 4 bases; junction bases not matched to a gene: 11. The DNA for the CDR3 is TGTGCCAGCAGTGTTAACACAGGGGCAGAAGGGGCCAACGTCCTGACTTTC. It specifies CASSVNTGAEGANVLTF.

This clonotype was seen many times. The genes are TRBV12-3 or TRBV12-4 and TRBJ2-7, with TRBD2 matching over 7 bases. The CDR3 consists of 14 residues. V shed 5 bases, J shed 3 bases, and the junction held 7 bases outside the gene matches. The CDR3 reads CASSRLASYYEQYF. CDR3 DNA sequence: TGTGCCAGCAGTCGACTAGCTTCTTACTACGAGCAGTACTTC.

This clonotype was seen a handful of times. Here the CDR3 reads CAITTDESQPQHF. CDR3 DNA: TGTGCCATCACCACGGACGAGAGCCAGCCCCAGCATTTT. This rearrangement joins TRBV10-3 to TRBJ1-5; the D is unclear. The germline V gene has CDR1 ENHRY and CDR2 SYGVKD. V lost 7 bases, J lost 7 bases, and 14 bases lay in between. The CDR3 is made up of 13 amino acids.

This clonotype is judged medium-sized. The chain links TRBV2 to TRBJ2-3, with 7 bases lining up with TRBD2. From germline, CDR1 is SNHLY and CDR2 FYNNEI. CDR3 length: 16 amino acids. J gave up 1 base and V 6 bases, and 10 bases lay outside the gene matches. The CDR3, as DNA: TGTGCCAGCAGGGGGGAAAGACTAGCCGGCACAGATACGCAGTATTTT. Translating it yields CASRGERLAGTDTQYF.

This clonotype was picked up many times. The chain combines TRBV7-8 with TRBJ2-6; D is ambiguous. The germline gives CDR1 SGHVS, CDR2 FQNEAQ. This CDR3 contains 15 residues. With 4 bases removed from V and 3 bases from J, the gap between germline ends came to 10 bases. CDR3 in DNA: TGTGCCAGCAGCTCTACCTCGGGTGGGGCCAACGTCCTGACTTTC. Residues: CASSSTSGGANVLTF.

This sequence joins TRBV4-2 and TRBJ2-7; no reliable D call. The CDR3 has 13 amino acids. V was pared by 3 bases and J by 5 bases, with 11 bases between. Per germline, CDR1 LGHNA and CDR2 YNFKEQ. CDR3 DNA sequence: TGTGCCAGCAGCCAGACCCCGGAAAACGAGCAGTACTTC. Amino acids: CASSQTPENEQYF.

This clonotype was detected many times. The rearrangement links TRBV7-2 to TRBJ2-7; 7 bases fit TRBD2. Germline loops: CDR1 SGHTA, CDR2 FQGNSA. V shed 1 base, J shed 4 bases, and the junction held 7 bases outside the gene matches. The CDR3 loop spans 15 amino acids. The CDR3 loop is CASSLGRGKLYEQYF. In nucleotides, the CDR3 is TGTGCCAGCAGCTTAGGGCGGGGGAAGCTTTACGAGCAGTACTTC.

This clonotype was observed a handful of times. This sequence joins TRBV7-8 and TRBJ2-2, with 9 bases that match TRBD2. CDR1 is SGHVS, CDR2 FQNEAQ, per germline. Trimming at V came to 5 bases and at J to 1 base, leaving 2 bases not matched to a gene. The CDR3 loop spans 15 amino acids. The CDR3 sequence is CASSISGGNTGELFF. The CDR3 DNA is TGTGCCAGCAGCATTAGCGGGGGGAACACCGGGGAGCTGTTTTTT.

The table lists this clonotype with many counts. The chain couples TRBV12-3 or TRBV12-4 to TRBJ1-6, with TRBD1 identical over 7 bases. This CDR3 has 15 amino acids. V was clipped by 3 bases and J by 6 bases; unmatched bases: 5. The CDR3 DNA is TGTGCCAGCAGTTTCCCGACAGGGCCTAATTCACCCCTCCACTTT. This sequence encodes CASSFPTGPNSPLHF.

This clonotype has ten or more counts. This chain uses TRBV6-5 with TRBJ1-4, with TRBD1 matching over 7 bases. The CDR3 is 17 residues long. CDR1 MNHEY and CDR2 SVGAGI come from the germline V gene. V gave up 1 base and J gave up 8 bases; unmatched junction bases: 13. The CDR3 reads CASSYWTERGLGEKLFF. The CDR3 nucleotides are TGTGCCAGCAGTTACTGGACGGAGAGGGGGCTAGGGGAAAAACTGTTTTTT.

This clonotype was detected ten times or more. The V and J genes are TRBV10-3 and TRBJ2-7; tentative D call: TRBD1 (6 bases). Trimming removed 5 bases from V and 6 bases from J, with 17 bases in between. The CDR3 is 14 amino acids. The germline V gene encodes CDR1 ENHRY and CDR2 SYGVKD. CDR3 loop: CAISSSGADGEQYF. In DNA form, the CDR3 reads TGTGCCATCAGTTCATCAGGGGCGGATGGCGAGCAGTACTTC.

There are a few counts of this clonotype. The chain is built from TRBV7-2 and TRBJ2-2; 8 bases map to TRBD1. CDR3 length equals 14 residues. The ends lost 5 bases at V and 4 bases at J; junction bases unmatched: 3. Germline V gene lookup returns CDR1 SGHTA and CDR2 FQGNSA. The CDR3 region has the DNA TGTGCCAGCAGCCCAGGGGGCAGCACCGGGGAGCTGTTTTTT. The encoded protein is CASSPGGSTGELFF.

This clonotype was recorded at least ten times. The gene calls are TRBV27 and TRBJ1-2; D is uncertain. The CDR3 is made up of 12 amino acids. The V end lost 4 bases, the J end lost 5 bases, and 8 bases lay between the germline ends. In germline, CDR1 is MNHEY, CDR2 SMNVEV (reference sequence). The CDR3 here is CASSSGPYGYTF. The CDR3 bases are TGTGCCAGCAGTTCCGGTCCGTATGGCTACACCTTC.

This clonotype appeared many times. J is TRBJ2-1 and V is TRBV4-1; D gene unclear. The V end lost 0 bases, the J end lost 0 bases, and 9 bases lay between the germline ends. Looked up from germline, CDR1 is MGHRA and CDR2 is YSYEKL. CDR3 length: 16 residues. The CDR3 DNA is TGCGCCAGCAGCCAAGATGACGCTTACTCCTACAATGAGCAGTTCTTC. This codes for CASSQDDAYSYNEQFF.

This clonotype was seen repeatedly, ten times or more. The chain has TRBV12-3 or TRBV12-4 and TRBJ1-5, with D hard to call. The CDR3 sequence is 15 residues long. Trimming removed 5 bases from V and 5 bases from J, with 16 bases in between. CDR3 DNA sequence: TGTGCCAGCAGTCCGGGCCCGTCCCGGGATCAGCCCCAGCATTTT. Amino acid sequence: CASSPGPSRDQPQHF.

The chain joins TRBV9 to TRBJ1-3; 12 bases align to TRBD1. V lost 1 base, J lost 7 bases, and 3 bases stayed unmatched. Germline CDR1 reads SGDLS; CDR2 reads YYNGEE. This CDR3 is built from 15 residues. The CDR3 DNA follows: TGTGCCAGCAGCGTATCGGGACAGGGGGCGAACACCATATATTTT. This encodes CASSVSGQGANTIYF.

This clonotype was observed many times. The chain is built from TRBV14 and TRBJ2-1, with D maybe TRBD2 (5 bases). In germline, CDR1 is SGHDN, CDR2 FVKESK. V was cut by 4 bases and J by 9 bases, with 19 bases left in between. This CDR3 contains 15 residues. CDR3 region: CASSRRRPGISEQFF. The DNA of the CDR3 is TGTGCCAGCAGCCGGAGGCGCCCGGGTATTAGTGAGCAGTTCTTC.

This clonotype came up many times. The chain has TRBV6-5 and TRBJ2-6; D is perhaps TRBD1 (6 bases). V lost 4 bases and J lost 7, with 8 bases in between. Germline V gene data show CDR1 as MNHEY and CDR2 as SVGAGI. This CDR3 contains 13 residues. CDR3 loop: CASSFGTANVLTF. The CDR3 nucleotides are TGTGCCAGCAGTTTCGGGACAGCCAACGTCCTGACTTTC.

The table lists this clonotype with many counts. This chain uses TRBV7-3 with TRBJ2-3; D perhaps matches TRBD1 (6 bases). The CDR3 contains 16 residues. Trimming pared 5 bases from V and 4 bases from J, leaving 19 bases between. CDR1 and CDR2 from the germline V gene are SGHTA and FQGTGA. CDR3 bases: TGTGCCAGCAGCCGCACAGGGTCAGAGGGTGCAGATACGCAGTATTTT. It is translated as CASSRTGSEGADTQYF.

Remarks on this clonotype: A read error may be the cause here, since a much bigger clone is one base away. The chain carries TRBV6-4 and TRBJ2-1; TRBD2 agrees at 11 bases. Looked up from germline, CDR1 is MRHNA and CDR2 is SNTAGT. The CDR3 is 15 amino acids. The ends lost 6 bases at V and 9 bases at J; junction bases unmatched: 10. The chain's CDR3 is CASSALAGGPGEQFF. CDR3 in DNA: TGTGCCAGCAGCGCCCTAGCGGGGGGACCGGGTGAGCAGTTCTTC.

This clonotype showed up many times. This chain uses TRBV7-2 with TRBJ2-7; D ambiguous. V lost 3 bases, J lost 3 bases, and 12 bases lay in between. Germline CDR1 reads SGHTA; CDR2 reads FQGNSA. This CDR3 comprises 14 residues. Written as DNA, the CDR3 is TGTGCCAGCAGCTTCGGGCCACTAATCTACGAGCAGTACTTC. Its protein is CASSFGPLIYEQYF.

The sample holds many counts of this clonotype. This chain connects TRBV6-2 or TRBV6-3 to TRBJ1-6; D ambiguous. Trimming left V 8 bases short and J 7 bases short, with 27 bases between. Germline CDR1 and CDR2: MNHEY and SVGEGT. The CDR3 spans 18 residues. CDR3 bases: TGTGCCAGCCGCAGGTATGGAGGTGCCTATTACCAGAATTCACCCCTCCACTTT. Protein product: CASRRYGGAYYQNSPLHF.

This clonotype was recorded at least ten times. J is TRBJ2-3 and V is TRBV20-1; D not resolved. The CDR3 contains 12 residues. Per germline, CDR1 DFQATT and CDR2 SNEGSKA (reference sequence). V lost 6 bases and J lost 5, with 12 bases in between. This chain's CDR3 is CSAQLARDTQYF. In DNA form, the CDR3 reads TGCAGTGCGCAGTTAGCAAGAGATACGCAGTATTTT.

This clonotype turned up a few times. CDR3 bases: TGCAGTGCTAGAGACCTTGGACAGAGGAGCTCCTACGAGCAGTACTTC. Its protein product is CSARDLGQRSSYEQYF. The rearrangement uses TRBV20-1 and TRBJ2-7; tentative D call: TRBD1 (6 bases). In germline, CDR1 is DFQATT, CDR2 SNEGSKA (reference sequence). This CDR3 is 16 amino acids long. The V end was cut by 0 bases, the J end by 0 bases, with 15 bases between.

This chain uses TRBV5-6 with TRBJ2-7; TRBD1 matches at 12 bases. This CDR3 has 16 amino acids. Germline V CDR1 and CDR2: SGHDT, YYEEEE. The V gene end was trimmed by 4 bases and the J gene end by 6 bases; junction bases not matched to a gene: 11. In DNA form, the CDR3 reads TGTGCCAGCAGCATACAGGGACAGGGGGCGCATGTCGAGCAGTACTTC. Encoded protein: CASSIQGQGAHVEQYF. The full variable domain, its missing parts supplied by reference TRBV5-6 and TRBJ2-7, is DAGVTQSPTHLIKTRGQQVTLRCSPKSGHDTVSWYQQALGQGPQFIFQYYEEEERQRGNFPDRFSGHQFPNYSSELNVNALLLGDSALYLCASSIQGQGAHVEQYFGPGTRLTVT.

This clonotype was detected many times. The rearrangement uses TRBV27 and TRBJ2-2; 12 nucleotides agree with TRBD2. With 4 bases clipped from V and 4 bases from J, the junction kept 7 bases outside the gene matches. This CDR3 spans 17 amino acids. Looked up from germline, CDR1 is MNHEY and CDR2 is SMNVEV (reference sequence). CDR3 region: CASSSIGLAGTTGELFF. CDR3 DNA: TGTGCCAGCAGTTCCATCGGACTAGCGGGGACCACCGGGGAGCTGTTTTTT.

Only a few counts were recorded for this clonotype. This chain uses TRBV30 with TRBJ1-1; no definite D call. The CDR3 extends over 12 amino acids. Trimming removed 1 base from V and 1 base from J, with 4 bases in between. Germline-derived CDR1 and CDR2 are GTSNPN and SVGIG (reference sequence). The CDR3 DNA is TGTGCCTGGAGTGGACAGAACACTGAAGCTTTCTTT. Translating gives CAWSGQNTEAFF.

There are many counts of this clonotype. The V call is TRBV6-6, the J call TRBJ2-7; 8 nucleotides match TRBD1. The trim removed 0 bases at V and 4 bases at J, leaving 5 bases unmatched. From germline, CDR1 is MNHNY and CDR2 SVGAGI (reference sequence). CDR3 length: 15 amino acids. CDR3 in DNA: TGTGCCAGCAGTTACTCGACCCAGGGGGCATACGAGCAGTACTTC. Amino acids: CASSYSTQGAYEQYF.

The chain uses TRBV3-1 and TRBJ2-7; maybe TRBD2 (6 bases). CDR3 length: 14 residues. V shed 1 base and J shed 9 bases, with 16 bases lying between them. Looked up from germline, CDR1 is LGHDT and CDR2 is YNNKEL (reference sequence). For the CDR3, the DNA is TGTGCCAGCAGCCAAGGTTTAGCGGATCCGGTGCAGTACTTC. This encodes CASSQGLADPVQYF.

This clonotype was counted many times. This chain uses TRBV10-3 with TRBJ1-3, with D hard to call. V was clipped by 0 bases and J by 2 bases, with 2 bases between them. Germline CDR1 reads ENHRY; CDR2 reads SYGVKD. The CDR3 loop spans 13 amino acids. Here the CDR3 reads CAISESAGNTIYF. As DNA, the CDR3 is TGTGCCATCAGTGAGTCAGCTGGAAACACCATATATTTT.

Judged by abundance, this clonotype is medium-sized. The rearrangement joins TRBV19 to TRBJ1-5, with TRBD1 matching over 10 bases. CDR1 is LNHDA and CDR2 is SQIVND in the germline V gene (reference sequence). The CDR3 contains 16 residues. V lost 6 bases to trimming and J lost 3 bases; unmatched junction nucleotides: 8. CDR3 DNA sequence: TGTGCCAGTAGGCATACCGGGACAGGGGTCAATCAGCCCCAGCATTTT. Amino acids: CASRHTGTGVNQPQHF.